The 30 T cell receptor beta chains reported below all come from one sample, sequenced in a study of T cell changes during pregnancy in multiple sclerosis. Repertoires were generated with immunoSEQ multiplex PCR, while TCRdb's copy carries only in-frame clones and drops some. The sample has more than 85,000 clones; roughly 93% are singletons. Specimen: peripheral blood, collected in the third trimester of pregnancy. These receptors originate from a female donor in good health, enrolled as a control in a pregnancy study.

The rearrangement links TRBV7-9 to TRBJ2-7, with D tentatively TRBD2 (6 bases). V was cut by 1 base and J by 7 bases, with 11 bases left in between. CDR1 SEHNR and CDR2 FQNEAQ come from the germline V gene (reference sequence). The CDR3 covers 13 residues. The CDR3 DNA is TGTGCCAGCAGCTTAGACCGGGGGAGGGAGCAGTACTTC. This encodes CASSLDRGREQYF.

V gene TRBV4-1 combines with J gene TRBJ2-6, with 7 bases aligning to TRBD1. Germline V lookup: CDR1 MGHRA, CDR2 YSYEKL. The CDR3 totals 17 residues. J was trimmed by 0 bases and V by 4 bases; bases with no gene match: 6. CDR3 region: CASSPWDSISGANVLTF. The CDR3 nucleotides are TGCGCCAGCAGCCCGTGGGACAGCATCTCTGGGGCCAACGTCCTGACTTTC.

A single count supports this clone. CDR3 in amino acids: CASSLIRTGGSGQFF. The CDR3 nucleotides read TGTGCCAGCAGTCTAATCCGGACGGGGGGGTCTGGTCAGTTCTTC. V is TRBV28 and J is TRBJ2-1; 8 bases map to TRBD2. Germline V CDR1 and CDR2: MDHEN, SYDVKM. V was clipped by 5 bases and J by 13 bases; unmatched bases: 16. This CDR3 region has 15 residues.

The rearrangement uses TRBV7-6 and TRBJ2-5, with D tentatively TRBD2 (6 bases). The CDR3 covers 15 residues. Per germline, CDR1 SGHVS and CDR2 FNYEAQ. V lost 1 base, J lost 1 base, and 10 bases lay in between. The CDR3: CASSLVGGSQETQYF. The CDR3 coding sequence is TGTGCCAGCAGCTTAGTGGGGGGTTCCCAAGAGACCCAGTACTTC.

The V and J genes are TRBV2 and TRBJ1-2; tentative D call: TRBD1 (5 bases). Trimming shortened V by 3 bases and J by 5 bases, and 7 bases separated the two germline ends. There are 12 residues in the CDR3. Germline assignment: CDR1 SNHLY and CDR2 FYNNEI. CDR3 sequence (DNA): TGTGCCAGCAGTGAGGGGCGGTATGGCTACACCTTC. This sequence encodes CASSEGRYGYTF.

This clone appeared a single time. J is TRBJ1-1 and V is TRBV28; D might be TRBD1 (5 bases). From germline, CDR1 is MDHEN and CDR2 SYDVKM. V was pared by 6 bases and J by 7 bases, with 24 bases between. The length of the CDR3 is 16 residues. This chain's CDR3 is CASRNSPYQGNVEAFF. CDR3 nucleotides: TGTGCCAGCAGAAATTCCCCGTACCAGGGCAATGTTGAAGCTTTCTTT.

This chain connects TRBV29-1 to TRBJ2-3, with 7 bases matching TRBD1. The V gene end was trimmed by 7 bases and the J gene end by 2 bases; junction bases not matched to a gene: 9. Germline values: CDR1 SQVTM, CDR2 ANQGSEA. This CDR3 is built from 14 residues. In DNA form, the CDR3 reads TGCAGCGCGAGGGGGCCCCGAGTCACAGATACGCAGTATTTT. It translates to CSARGPRVTDTQYF.

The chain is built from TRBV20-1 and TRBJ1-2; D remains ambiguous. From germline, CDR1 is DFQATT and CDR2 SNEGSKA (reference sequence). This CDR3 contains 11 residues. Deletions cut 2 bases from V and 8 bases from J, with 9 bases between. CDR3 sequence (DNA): TGCAGTGCTAGAACGGCGGGGGGCTACACCTTC. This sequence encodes CSARTAGGYTF.

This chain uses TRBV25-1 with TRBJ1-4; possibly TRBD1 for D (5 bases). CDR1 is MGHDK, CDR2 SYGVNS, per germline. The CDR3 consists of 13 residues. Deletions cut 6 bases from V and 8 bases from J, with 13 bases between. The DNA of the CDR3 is TGTGCCAGCAGGGGTGACAGATACGAAAAACTGTTTTTT. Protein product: CASRGDRYEKLFF.

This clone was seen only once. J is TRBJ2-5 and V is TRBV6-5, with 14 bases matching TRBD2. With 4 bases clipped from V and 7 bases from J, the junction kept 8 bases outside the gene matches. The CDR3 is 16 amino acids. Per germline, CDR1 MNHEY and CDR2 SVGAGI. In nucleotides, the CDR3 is TGTGCCAGCAGTTCGCCGACTAGCGGGAGGGCCGGGACCCAGTACTTC. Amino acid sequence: CASSSPTSGRAGTQYF.

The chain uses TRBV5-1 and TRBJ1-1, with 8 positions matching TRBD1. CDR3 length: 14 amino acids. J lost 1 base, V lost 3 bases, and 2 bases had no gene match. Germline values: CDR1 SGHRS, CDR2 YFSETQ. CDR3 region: CASSSGTGNTEAFF. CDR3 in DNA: TGCGCCAGCAGCTCCGGGACAGGGAACACTGAAGCTTTCTTT.

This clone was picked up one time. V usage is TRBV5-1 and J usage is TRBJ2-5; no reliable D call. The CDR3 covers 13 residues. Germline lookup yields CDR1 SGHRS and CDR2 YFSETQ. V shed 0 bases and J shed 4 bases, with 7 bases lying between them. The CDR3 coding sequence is TGCGCCAGCAGCTTGGGTGCTACAGAGACCCAGTACTTC. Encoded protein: CASSLGATETQYF.

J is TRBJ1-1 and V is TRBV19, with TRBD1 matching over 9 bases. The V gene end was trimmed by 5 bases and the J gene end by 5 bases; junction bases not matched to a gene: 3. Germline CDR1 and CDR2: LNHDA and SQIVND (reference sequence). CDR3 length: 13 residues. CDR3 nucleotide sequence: TGTGCCAGTAGTCGGACAGGGGATACTGAAGCTTTCTTT. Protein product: CASSRTGDTEAFF.

The CDR3: CASSPRTGWAYEQYF. The DNA of the CDR3 is TGTGCCAGCAGTCCGCGGACAGGGTGGGCCTACGAGCAGTACTTC. The chain couples TRBV28 to TRBJ2-7; 8 bases line up with TRBD1. The ends lost 5 bases at V and 2 bases at J; junction bases unmatched: 8. Germline V gene lookup returns CDR1 MDHEN and CDR2 SYDVKM. The CDR3 has 15 amino acids.

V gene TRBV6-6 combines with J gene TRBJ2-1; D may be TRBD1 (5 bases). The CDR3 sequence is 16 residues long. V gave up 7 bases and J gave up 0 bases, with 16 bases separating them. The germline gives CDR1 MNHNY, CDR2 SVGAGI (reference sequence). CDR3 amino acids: CASNQGASGSYNEQFF. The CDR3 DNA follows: TGTGCCAGCAACCAAGGGGCATCTGGCTCCTACAATGAGCAGTTCTTC.

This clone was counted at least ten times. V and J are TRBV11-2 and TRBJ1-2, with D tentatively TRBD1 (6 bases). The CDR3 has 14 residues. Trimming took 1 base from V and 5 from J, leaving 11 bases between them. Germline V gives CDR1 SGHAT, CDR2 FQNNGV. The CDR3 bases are TGTGCCAGCAGCTTAGGGCAGGGGCAATATGGCTACACCTTC. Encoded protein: CASSLGQGQYGYTF.

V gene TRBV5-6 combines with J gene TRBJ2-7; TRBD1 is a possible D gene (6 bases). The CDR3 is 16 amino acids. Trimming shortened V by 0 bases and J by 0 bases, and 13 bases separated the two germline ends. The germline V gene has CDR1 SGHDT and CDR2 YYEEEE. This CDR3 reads CASSLAVDRYSYEQYF. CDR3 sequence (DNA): TGTGCCAGCAGCTTGGCCGTTGACAGGTACTCCTACGAGCAGTACTTC.

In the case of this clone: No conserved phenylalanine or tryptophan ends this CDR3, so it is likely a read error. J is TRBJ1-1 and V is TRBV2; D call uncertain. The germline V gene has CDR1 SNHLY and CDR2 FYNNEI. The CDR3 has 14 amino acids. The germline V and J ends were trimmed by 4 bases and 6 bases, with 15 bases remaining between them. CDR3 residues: CASSALHSDSEAFL. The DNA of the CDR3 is TGTGCCAGCAGTGCACTGCACAGTGATTCTGAAGCTTTCCTT.

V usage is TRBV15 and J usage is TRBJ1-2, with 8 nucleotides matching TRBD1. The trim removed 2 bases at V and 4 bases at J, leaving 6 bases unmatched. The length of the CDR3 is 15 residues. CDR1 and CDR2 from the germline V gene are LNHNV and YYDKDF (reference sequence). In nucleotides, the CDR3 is TGTGCCACCAGCAGATCGCAGGGGGCCGGCTATGGCTACACCTTC. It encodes CATSRSQGAGYGYTF.

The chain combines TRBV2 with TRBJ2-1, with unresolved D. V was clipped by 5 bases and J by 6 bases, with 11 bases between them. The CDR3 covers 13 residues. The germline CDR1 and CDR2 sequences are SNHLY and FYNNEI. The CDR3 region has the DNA TGTGCCAGCAGTATATTGGGCGTCAATGAGCAGTTCTTC. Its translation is CASSILGVNEQFF.

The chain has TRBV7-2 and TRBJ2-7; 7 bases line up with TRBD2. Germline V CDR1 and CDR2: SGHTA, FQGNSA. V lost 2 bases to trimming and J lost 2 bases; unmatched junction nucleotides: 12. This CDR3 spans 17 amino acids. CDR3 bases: TGTGCCAGCAGCTTATTAACCCCCGCTAGCGGCCCCTACGAGCAGTACTTC. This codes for CASSLLTPASGPYEQYF.

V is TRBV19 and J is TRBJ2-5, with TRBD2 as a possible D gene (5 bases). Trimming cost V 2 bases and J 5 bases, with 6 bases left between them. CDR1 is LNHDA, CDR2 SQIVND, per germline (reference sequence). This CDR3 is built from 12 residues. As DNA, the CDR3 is TGTGCCAGTAGTATAACGGGGGAGACCCAGTACTTC. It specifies CASSITGETQYF.

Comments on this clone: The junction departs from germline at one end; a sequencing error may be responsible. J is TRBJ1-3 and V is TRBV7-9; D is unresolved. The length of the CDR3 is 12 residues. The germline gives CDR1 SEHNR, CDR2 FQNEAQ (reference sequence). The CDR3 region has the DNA TGTGCCAGCAGCTTAGATAGCCCGGTTCGGCATTTT. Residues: CASSLDSPVRHF.

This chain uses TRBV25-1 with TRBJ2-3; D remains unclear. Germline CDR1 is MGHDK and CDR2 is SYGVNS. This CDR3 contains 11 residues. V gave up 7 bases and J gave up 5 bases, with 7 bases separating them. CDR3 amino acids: CASTLLDTQYF. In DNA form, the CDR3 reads TGTGCCAGCACCCTTTTAGATACGCAGTATTTT. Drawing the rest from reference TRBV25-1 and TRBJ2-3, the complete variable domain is EADIYQTPRYLVIGTGKKITLECSQTMGHDKMYWYQQDPGMELHLIHYSYGVNSTEKGDLSSESTVSRIRTEHFPLTLESARPSHTSQYLCASTLLDTQYFGPGTRLTVL.

CDR3 sequence: CASSEAGGTYNQPQHF. The CDR3 DNA reads as TGTGCCAGCAGTGAAGCCGGCGGGACCTACAATCAGCCCCAGCATTTT. The chain employs TRBV6-1 and TRBJ1-5; D might be TRBD1 (5 bases). This CDR3 is built from 16 residues. Trimming left V 0 bases short and J 3 bases short, with 12 bases between. Germline V CDR1 and CDR2: MNHNS, SASEGT.

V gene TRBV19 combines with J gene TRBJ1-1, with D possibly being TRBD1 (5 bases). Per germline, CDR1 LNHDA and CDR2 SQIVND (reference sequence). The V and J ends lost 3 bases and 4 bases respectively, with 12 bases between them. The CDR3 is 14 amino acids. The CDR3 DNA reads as TGTGCCAGTAGTATGGAGGCGGGGGGCACTGAAGCTTTCTTT. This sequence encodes CASSMEAGGTEAFF.

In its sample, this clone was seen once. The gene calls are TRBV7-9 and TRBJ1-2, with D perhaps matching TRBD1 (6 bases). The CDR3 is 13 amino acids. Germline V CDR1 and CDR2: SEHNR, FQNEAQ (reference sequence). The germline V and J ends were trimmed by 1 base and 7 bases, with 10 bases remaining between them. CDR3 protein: CASSLVDSSGYTF. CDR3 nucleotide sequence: TGTGCCAGCAGCTTAGTGGACAGTAGTGGCTACACCTTC.

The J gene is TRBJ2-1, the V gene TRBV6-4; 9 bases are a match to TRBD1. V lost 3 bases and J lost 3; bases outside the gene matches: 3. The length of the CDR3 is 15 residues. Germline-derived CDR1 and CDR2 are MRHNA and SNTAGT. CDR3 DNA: TGTGCCAGCAGTGAGACGACAGGGGGCTACAATGAGCAGTTCTTC. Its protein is CASSETTGGYNEQFF.

The CDR3 DNA follows: TGTGCCAGTAGTATAGGCCCAGGGCCCTACAATGAGCAGTTCTTC. Its translation is CASSIGPGPYNEQFF. This chain uses TRBV19 with TRBJ2-1, with D possibly TRBD1 on 5 matching bases. CDR1 is LNHDA, CDR2 SQIVND, per germline (reference sequence). The CDR3 has 15 residues. The V gene lost 1 base and the J gene lost 2 bases, with 9 bases spanning the gap.

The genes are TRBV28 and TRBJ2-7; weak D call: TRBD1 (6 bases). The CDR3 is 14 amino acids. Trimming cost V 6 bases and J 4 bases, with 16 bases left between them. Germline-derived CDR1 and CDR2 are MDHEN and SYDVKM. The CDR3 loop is CASSSGQPTYEQYF. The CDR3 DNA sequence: TGTGCCAGCAGCTCCGGACAGCCGACGTACGAGCAGTACTTC.